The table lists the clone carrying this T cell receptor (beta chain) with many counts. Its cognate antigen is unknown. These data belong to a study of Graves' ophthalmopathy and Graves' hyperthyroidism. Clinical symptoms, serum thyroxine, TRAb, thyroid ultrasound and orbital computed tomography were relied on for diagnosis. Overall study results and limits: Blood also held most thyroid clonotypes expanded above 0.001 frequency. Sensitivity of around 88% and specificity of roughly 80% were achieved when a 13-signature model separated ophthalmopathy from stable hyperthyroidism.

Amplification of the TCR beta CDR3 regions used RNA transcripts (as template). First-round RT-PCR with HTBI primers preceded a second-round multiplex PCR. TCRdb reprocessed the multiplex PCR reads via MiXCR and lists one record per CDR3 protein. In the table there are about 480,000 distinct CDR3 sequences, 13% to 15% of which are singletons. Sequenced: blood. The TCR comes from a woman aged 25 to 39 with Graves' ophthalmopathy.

This chain's CDR3 is CASSQPGQGIQETQYF. CDR3 DNA: TGTGCCAGCAGCCAACCGGGACAGGGAATCCAAGAGACCCAGTACTTC. The chain joins TRBV14 to TRBJ2-5; 9 bases are shared with TRBD1. This CDR3 spans 16 amino acids. V trimming: 2 bases; J trimming: 1 base; junction bases outside the gene matches: 5. The germline V gene has CDR1 SGHDN and CDR2 FVKESK.